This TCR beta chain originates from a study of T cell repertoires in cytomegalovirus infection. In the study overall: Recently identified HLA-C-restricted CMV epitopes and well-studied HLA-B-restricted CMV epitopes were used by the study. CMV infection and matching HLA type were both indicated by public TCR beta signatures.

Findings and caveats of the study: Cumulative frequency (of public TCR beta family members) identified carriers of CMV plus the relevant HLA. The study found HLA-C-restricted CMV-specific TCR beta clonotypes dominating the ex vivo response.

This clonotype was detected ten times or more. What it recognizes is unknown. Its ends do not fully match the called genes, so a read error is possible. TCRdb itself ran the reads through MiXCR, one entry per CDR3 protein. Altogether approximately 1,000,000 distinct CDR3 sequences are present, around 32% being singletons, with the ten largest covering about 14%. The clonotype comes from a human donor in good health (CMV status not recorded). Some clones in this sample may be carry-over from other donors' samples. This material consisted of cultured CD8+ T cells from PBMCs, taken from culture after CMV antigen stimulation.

CDR3 residues: CASSQGHSSTHTQYF. In DNA form, the CDR3 reads TGTGCCAGCAGCCAGGGCCACTCTAGCACACATACGCAGTATTTT. The V gene is TRBV7-6, the J gene TRBJ2-3, with D perhaps matching TRBD1 or TRBD2 (5 bases each). The CDR3 loop spans 15 amino acids. Germline V CDR1 and CDR2: SGHVS, FNYEAQ.